This T cell receptor beta chain was captured by sequencing in a study of blood T cell repertoires in COVID-19. Whole-study context: PBMCs, B-cell-depleted T cells, or T cells were the source of the cDNA or gDNA that made up the material.

There are 16 residues in the CDR3. V lost 2 bases to trimming and J lost 4 bases; unmatched junction nucleotides: 7. Germline CDR1 and CDR2: SGHTA and FQGTGA. Original processing notes: Researchers report that nucleated cell counts were estimated from reference gene primer amplification. Libraries were prepared by immunoSEQ multiplex PCR; TCRdb keeps only in-frame clonotypes and omits some of them. The D gene and trimming were derived from the DNA, and the V and J assignments and clone size from that table. The sample has 110,000 to 150,000 clones, about nine tenths seen once. Material: peripheral blood. This sequence originates from a woman older than 75 with acute or convalescent COVID-19. The chain recombines TRBV7-3 with TRBJ2-5, with 10 bases identical to TRBD2. The CDR3 is CASSLGTSGDGETQYF. The CDR3 bases are TGTGCCAGCAGCTTAGGTACTAGCGGGGACGGAGAGACCCAGTACTTC.